The sequence of this TCR beta chain was determined in a study of blood T cell repertoires in COVID-19. Background on the study: COVID-19 samples, acute and convalescent, were from the United States, Italy and Spain.

Under the authors' procedure: Using reference gene primer amplification, nucleated cell counts were estimated. Profiling relied on immunoSEQ multiplex PCR, and the TCRdb table lists in-frame clones only, not all of them. For V, J and clone size, that table is used; D and trimming come from the DNA. The table records some 240,000 clones, about 79% of them present only once. The V gene end was trimmed by 1 base and the J gene end by 3 bases; junction bases not matched to a gene: 8. The CDR3 totals 16 residues. Germline loops: CDR1 LNHNV, CDR2 YYDKDF (reference sequence). This chain joins TRBV15 and TRBJ1-2; 7 bases are a match to TRBD1. The clonotype comes from an elderly woman with acute or convalescent COVID-19. Source material: peripheral blood. The DNA of the CDR3 is TGTGCCACCAGCAGAGGTCTGCAGGGGGTTGACTATGGCTACACCTTC. Amino acids: CATSRGLQGVDYGYTF.